This T cell receptor beta chain appears in the sequencing data of a study of T cell responses to AZD1222 COVID-19 vaccine. Germline V gene sequence: CDR1 MNHNY, CDR2 SVGAGI (reference sequence). V gave up 6 bases and J gave up 8 bases; unmatched junction bases: 4. The CDR3 is 12 residues long. Libraries were prepared by immunoSEQ multiplex PCR; TCRdb keeps only in-frame clonotypes and omits some of them. There are around 180,000 clones in the sample; roughly nine tenths occur only once, and about 3% lies in the top ten. The sequenced sample was peripheral blood, obtained on day 0 of AZD1222 vaccination. The V and J genes are TRBV6-6 and TRBJ1-5; 7 bases align to TRBD1. The TCR was taken from an adult in good health. The CDR3 region has the DNA TGTGCCAGCAGCCATGACAGGGAGCCCCAGCATTTT. It translates to CASSHDREPQHF.